This section outlines one T cell receptor (beta chain) sequence together with its context. Produced via immunoSEQ multiplex PCR; TCRdb's table is partial and in-frame only. The sample contains about 140,000 clones, 80% to 90% of which appear only once. This sample is part of a study of blood T cell repertoires in COVID-19. Study information: From the United States, Italy and Spain came samples of acute and convalescent COVID-19. PBMCs, B-cell-depleted T cells, or T cells provided the cDNA or gDNA that made up the material.

Sequenced material: peripheral blood. This receptor was obtained from a man aged 55 to 69 with active or convalescent COVID-19.

CDR3 sequence: CASSLAGAEGYTF. CDR3 nucleotides: TGTGCCAGCAGCTTAGCAGGGGCGGAGGGCTACACCTTC. This chain joins TRBV7-9 and TRBJ1-2; tentatively, D is TRBD1 (5 bases). V lost 0 bases to trimming and J lost 8 bases, with 10 bases between them. The CDR3 is made up of 13 amino acids. Germline loops: CDR1 SEHNR, CDR2 FQNEAQ (reference sequence).